The 7 T cell receptor beta chains listed next were all sequenced from one sample in a study of blood T cell repertoires in COVID-19. Data came from immunoSEQ multiplex PCR; TCRdb stores just in-frame clones and leaves some out. The sample carries 200,000 to 250,000 clones, approximately 90% recorded once. The sample was peripheral blood. These receptors were taken from a man aged 25-45 years with COVID-19, enrolled during active disease.

The V call is TRBV6-5, the J call TRBJ1-3; no definite D call. V lost 1 base to trimming and J lost 0 bases, with 7 bases between them. This CDR3 comprises 15 residues. From germline, CDR1 is MNHEY and CDR2 SVGAGI. CDR3 residues: CASSYLSSSGNTIYF. The CDR3 coding sequence is TGTGCCAGCAGTTACTTGTCGAGCTCTGGAAACACCATATATTTT.

The genes are TRBV9 and TRBJ2-2, with a tentative D call TRBD2 (6 bases). The CDR3 is 13 residues long. The V gene's germline CDR1 is SGDLS and CDR2 YYNGEE. Trimming left V 0 bases short and J 9 bases short, with 9 bases between. The CDR3 nucleotides are TGTGCCAGCAGCGTAGCGGGGGAGAGGGAGCTGTTTTTT. This encodes CASSVAGERELFF.

V is TRBV12-2 and J is TRBJ2-1; TRBD2, the table's D call, lacks a check against the DNA. TRBV12-2 is a pseudogene. There are 18 residues in the CDR3. This CDR3 reads CASRLAFSSGASYNEQFF. The DNA of the CDR3 is TGTGCAAGTCGCTTAGCCTTTTCTAGCGGGGCCTCGTACAATGAGCAGTTCTTC.

The chain has TRBV27 and TRBJ2-1; D is unresolved. Germline assignment: CDR1 MNHEY and CDR2 SMNVEV (reference sequence). Trimming left V 6 bases short and J 3 bases short, with 6 bases between. This CDR3 contains 12 residues. CDR3 region: CASSPDYNEQFF. The DNA of the CDR3 is TGTGCCAGCAGCCCAGACTACAATGAGCAGTTCTTC.

The genes are TRBV7-2 and TRBJ1-3, with 12 positions matching TRBD1. CDR3 length equals 17 residues. Germline V CDR1 and CDR2: SGHTA, FQGNSA. Germline trimming cut 1 base from V and 4 bases from J; bases unmatched to any gene: 5. The CDR3 here is CASSLVGQGAVGNTIYF. The CDR3 DNA reads TGTGCCAGCAGCTTAGTGGGACAGGGGGCGGTGGGAAACACCATATATTTT.

The rearrangement joins TRBV6-1 to TRBJ2-5; 15 bases line up with TRBD2. Looked up from germline, CDR1 is MNHNS and CDR2 is SASEGT. There are 18 residues in the CDR3. The ends lost 2 bases at V and 5 bases at J; junction bases unmatched: 9. This CDR3 reads CASSEFPGLAGGRETQYF. The DNA for the CDR3 is TGTGCCAGCAGTGAATTCCCCGGACTAGCGGGGGGGAGGGAGACCCAGTACTTC.

This clone was seen just once. The rearrangement joins TRBV18 to TRBJ2-6; no firm D call. V was shortened by 2 bases and J by 2 bases, with 7 bases between the two germline ends. Germline V gene lookup returns CDR1 KGHSH and CDR2 LQKENI. This CDR3 comprises 15 residues. DNA for the CDR3: TGTGCCAGCTCACCATTTGAGGCTGGGGCCAACGTCCTGACTTTC. It encodes CASSPFEAGANVLTF.